Following are 13 T cell receptor beta chains from one sample sequenced in a study of cytomegalovirus exposure and HLA in healthy donors. PCR primers comprised 60 Vbeta and 13 Jbeta primers. Generated by immunoSEQ multiplex PCR, the TCRdb table keeps only in-frame clones and is missing some. Of 120,000 or so clones in the sample, 73% were seen once. Sequencing used PBMCs. These receptors all stem from a woman aged 40 to 50 in good health and CMV-seronegative.

This chain connects TRBV2 to TRBJ2-1, with 9 bases fitting TRBD2. The length of the CDR3 is 14 residues. The ends lost 4 bases at V and 8 bases at J; junction bases unmatched: 6. Germline V lookup: CDR1 SNHLY, CDR2 FYNNEI. The CDR3 DNA reads as TGTGCCAGCAGTGGCGGGAGGGGAAAGGATGAGCAGTTCTTC. As protein: CASSGGRGKDEQFF.

This sequence joins TRBV2 and TRBJ1-1; D ambiguous. The CDR3 extends over 14 amino acids. The V gene lost 4 bases and the J gene lost 4 bases, with 13 bases spanning the gap. The germline V gene has CDR1 SNHLY and CDR2 FYNNEI. CDR3 residues: CASSVGKISTEAFF. The CDR3 DNA is TGTGCCAGCAGTGTCGGGAAGATAAGCACTGAAGCTTTCTTT.

This chain connects TRBV4-2 to TRBJ1-1, with a possible D match to TRBD1 (6 bases). CDR1 is LGHNA and CDR2 is YNFKEQ in the germline V gene. Trimming took off 3 bases at V and 1 base at J, with 15 bases between the two ends. The CDR3 runs to 16 residues. As DNA, the CDR3 is TGTGCCAGCAGCCATGTACAGGGAGGGAGGAACACTGAAGCTTTCTTT. Protein: CASSHVQGGRNTEAFF.

This clone was counted between two and nine times. The chain carries TRBV27 and TRBJ2-7; TRBD2 might be the D (7 bases). V gave up 2 bases and J gave up 1 base, with 18 bases separating them. The CDR3 has 17 residues. Looked up from germline, CDR1 is MNHEY and CDR2 is SMNVEV (reference sequence). The CDR3 DNA reads TGTGCCAGCAGTTTAAGGTATCGGGGGGCGGAATCCTACGAGCAGTACTTC. Residues: CASSLRYRGAESYEQYF.

The genes are TRBV7-2 and TRBJ2-7; 9 bases line up with TRBD2. With V trimmed by 1 base and J by 3 bases, 4 bases remained unmatched. The germline V gene encodes CDR1 SGHTA and CDR2 FQGNSA. The CDR3 length is 15 residues. CDR3 loop: CASSLVAGGYYEQYF. The CDR3 DNA follows: TGTGCCAGCAGCTTAGTTGCGGGAGGGTACTACGAGCAGTACTTC.

In its sample, this clone was seen a few times. J is TRBJ1-2 and V is TRBV2; the D gene is possibly TRBD1 (5 bases). The CDR3 runs to 15 residues. Germline CDR1 and CDR2: SNHLY and FYNNEI. V was cut by 4 bases and J by 8 bases, with 20 bases left in between. The CDR3 region is CASSVYRGNQRGYTF. The CDR3, as DNA: TGTGCCAGCAGTGTGTATAGGGGCAATCAGAGGGGCTACACCTTC.

The rearrangement links TRBV10-3 to TRBJ2-5; D is perhaps TRBD2 (5 bases). The ends were cut back, 4 bases at V and 5 bases at J, with 11 bases in the middle. Germline CDR1 ENHRY, CDR2 SYGVKD. This CDR3 has 13 residues. The DNA for the CDR3 is TGTGCCATCAGTGCGACGGAGGAGGAGACCCAGTACTTC. Translation: CAISATEEETQYF.

The J gene is TRBJ2-1, the V gene TRBV7-3; tentative D call: TRBD2 (5 bases). This CDR3 is built from 13 residues. Trimming pared 4 bases from V and 3 bases from J, leaving 7 bases between. CDR1 and CDR2 from the germline V gene are SGHTA and FQGTGA. CDR3 DNA sequence: TGTGCCAGCAGCTCCGGACTCTACAATGAGCAGTTCTTC. Encoded protein: CASSSGLYNEQFF.

This clone was picked up a small number of times. The V gene is TRBV10-3, the J gene TRBJ2-1, with 14 bases fitting TRBD2. There are 21 residues in the CDR3. Germline V lookup: CDR1 ENHRY, CDR2 SYGVKD. V shed 0 bases, J shed 6 bases, and the junction held 16 bases outside the gene matches. CDR3 residues: CAISESRVAGTSGRWGNEQFF. The CDR3 nucleotides read TGTGCCATCAGTGAGTCGCGGGTGGCCGGGACTAGCGGGAGATGGGGCAATGAGCAGTTCTTC.

CDR3 sequence (DNA): TGTGCCAGCAGCGAAAATCCCGGGAGCATTCAGTACTTC. Translated: CASSENPGSIQYF. The rearrangement links TRBV9 to TRBJ2-4, with a weak D call TRBD2 (6 bases). The germline V and J ends were trimmed by 3 bases and 9 bases, with 13 bases remaining between them. Looked up from germline, CDR1 is SGDLS and CDR2 is YYNGEE. The CDR3 contains 13 residues. Using reference TRBV9 and TRBJ2-4 for the parts outside the CDR3, the full variable domain is DSGVTQTPKHLITATGQRVTLRCSPRSGDLSVYWYQQSLDQGLQFLIQYYNGEERAKGNILERFSAQQFPDLHSELNLSSLELGDSALYFCASSENPGSIQYFGAGTRLSVL.

The V gene is TRBV15, the J gene TRBJ2-7; 11 nucleotides line up with TRBD2. The CDR3 consists of 18 residues. In germline, CDR1 is LNHNV, CDR2 YYDKDF (reference sequence). J lost 4 bases, V lost 4 bases, and 15 bases had no gene match. The CDR3 here is CATSNGLAGGGFSYEQYF. The CDR3 DNA sequence: TGTGCCACCAGCAATGGGCTAGCGGGAGGCGGCTTCAGTTACGAGCAGTACTTC. The variable domain in full, completed from reference TRBV15 and TRBJ2-7, reads DAMVIQNPRYQVTQFGKPVTLSCSQTLNHNVMYWYQQKSSQAPKLLFHYYDKDFNNEADTPDNFQSRRPNTSFCFLDIRSPGLGDTAMYLCATSNGLAGGGFSYEQYFGPGTRLTVT.

A few counts support this clone. The chain carries TRBV10-1 and TRBJ1-1, with a possible D match to TRBD1 (6 bases). This CDR3 comprises 11 residues. From germline, CDR1 is WNHNN and CDR2 SYGVQD (reference sequence). Trimming shortened V by 9 bases and J by 3 bases, and 8 bases separated the two germline ends. The DNA of the CDR3 is TGCGCCAGAGGGGGGGACACTGAAGCTTTCTTT. Its protein is CARGGDTEAFF.

The chain combines TRBV6-5 with TRBJ2-7; D possibly corresponds to TRBD1 (5 bases). Between the trimmed V and J ends, which lost 6 bases and 3 bases, there was a span of 12 bases. The CDR3 extends over 13 amino acids. The germline CDR1 and CDR2 sequences are MNHEY and SVGAGI. The CDR3 DNA sequence: TGTGCCAGCAGGGACGGACAAGACTACGAGCAGTACTTC. Its protein is CASRDGQDYEQYF.